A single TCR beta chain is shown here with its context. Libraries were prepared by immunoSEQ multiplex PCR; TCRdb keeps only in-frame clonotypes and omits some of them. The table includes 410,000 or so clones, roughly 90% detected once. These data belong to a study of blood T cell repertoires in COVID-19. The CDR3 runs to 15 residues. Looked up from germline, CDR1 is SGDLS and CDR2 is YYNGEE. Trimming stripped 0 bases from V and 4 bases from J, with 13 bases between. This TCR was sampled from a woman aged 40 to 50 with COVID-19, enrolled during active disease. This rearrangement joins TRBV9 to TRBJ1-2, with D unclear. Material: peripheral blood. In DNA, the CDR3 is TGTGCCAGCAGCGTAGAGCTCTTGCCAGGCTATGGCTACACCTTC. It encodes CASSVELLPGYGYTF.